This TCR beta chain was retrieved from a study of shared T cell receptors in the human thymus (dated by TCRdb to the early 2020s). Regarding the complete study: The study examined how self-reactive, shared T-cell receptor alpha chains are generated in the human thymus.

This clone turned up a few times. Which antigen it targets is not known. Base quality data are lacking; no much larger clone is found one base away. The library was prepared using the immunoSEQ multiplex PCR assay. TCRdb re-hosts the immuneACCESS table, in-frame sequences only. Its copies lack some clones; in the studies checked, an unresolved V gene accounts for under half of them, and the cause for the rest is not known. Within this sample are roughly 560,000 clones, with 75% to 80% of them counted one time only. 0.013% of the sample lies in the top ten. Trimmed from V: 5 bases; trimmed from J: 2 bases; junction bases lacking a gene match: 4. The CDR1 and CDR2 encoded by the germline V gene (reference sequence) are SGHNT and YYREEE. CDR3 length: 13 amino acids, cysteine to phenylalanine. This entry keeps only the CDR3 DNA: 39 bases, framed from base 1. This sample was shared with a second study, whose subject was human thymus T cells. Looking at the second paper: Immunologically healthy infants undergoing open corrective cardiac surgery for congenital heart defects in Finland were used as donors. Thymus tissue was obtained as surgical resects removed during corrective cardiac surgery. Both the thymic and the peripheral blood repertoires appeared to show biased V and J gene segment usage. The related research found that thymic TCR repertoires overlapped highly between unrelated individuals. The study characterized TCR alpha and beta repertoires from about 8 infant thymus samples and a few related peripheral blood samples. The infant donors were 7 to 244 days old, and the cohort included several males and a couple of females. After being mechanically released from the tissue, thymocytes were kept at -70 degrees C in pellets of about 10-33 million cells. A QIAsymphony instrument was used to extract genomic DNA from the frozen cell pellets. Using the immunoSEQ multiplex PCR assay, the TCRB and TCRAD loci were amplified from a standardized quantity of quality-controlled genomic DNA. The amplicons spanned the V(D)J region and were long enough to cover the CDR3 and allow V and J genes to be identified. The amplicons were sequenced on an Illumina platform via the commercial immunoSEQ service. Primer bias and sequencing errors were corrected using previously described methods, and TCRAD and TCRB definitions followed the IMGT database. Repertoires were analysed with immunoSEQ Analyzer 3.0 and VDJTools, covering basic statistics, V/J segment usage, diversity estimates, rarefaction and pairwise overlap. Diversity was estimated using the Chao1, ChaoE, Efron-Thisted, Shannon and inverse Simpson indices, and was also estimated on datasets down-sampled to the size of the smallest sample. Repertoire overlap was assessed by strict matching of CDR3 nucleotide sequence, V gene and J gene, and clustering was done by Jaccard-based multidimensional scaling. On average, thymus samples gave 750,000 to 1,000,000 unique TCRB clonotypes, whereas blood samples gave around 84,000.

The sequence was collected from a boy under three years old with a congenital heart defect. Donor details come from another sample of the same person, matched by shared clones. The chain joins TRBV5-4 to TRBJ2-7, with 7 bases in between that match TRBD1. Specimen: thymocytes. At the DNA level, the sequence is TGTGCCAGCAGTTACGGACAGGCCTACGAGCAGTACTTC. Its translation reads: CASSYGQAYEQYF.